Each of the 14 T cell receptor beta chains below was sequenced from the same sample in a study of technical replicates of blood from several donors. Data came from immunoSEQ multiplex PCR; TCRdb stores just in-frame clones and leaves some out. The sample has about 74,000 clones; about 81% are singletons. The sample taken for sequencing was PBMCs. The origin of the receptors is a human donor in good health. Some clones in this sample may be carry-over from other donors' samples.

With respect to this clone: The germline gene is not matched at one end of the junction; a read error may be the cause. Distinct nucleotide sequences in the sample also encode this CDR3. This chain links TRBV29-1 with TRBJ2-7; TRBD1 agrees at 9 bases. CDR3 size: 16 residues. Looked up from germline, CDR1 is SQVTM and CDR2 is ANQGSEA. The CDR3 bases are TGCAGCGTTGGATCGGGACAGGGTGAGCGCTCCTATGAGCAGTACTTC. It is translated as CSVGSGQGERSYEQYF.

The rearrangement links TRBV18 to TRBJ2-1; perhaps TRBD1 as D (5 bases). The CDR3 loop spans 12 amino acids. Germline V gene lookup returns CDR1 KGHSH and CDR2 LQKENI. V was clipped by 3 bases and J by 10 bases, with 10 bases between them. The CDR3 loop is CASSPYWGEQFF. The DNA for the CDR3 is TGTGCCAGCTCACCTTATTGGGGCGAGCAGTTCTTC.

The J gene is TRBJ2-7, the V gene TRBV5-1, with 7 bases identical to TRBD2. Germline lookup yields CDR1 SGHRS and CDR2 YFSETQ. J was trimmed by 1 base and V by 7 bases; bases with no gene match: 11. This CDR3 contains 15 residues. CDR3 loop: CASRPMGRESYEQYF. DNA for the CDR3: TGCGCCAGCCGTCCGATGGGGCGGGAGTCCTACGAGCAGTACTTC.

The chain joins TRBV11-2 to TRBJ2-7; D may be TRBD1 (6 bases). Germline CDR1 is SGHAT and CDR2 is FQNNGV. V was shortened by 5 bases and J by 3 bases, with 20 bases between the two germline ends. CDR3 length: 16 amino acids. CDR3 residues: CASSTLVQGSYYEQYF. The CDR3 nucleotides are TGTGCCAGCAGCACCTTGGTCCAGGGGTCCTACTACGAGCAGTACTTC.

The J gene is TRBJ2-1, the V gene TRBV27, with TRBD1 as a possible D gene (6 bases). There are 13 residues in the CDR3. Germline V gene sequence: CDR1 MNHEY, CDR2 SMNVEV (reference sequence). The germline V and J ends were trimmed by 6 bases and 3 bases, with 9 bases remaining between them. This CDR3 is CASRQGNYNEQFF. The CDR3 DNA follows: TGTGCCAGCAGGCAGGGGAACTACAATGAGCAGTTCTTC.

V gene TRBV6-1 combines with J gene TRBJ1-1; D possibly corresponds to TRBD1 (6 bases). The CDR3 runs to 12 residues. V was clipped by 5 bases and J by 4 bases, with 8 bases between them. Germline CDR1 MNHNS, CDR2 SASEGT. The CDR3: CASSIQGTEAFF. The CDR3 DNA follows: TGTGCCAGCAGTATACAGGGCACTGAAGCTTTCTTT.

The chain has TRBV11-3 and TRBJ2-3, with no clear D. The CDR3 extends over 11 amino acids. The V end was cut by 4 bases, the J end by 11 bases, with 10 bases between. Germline CDR1 is SGHNT and CDR2 is YENEEA. The CDR3 region has the DNA TGTGCCAGCAGCTCCTCCCAGGAGCAGTATTTT. It codes for CASSSSQEQYF.

The CDR3 nucleotides are TGCGCCAGCAGCCAGGACAGGGAAGCTAACTATGGCTACACCTTC. Translated: CASSQDREANYGYTF. V is TRBV4-3 and J is TRBJ1-2; 8 positions agree with TRBD1. The V gene end was trimmed by 3 bases and the J gene end by 0 bases; junction bases not matched to a gene: 3. The CDR3 has 15 amino acids. CDR1 is LGHNA and CDR2 is YSLEER in the germline V gene.

The chain uses TRBV10-3 and TRBJ2-7; TRBD2 matches at 8 bases. Trimming took 7 bases from V and 2 from J; bases not matched to a gene: 10. The germline CDR1 and CDR2 sequences are ENHRY and SYGVKD. The CDR3 has 15 amino acids. The CDR3 coding sequence is TGTGCCATCAACGGGAGAGCGGGGGATCCCTACGAGCAGTACTTC. Amino acid sequence: CAINGRAGDPYEQYF.

V usage is TRBV5-6 and J usage is TRBJ1-1; the D gene is possibly TRBD1 (6 bases). The length of the CDR3 is 13 residues. Germline CDR1 is SGHDT and CDR2 is YYEEEE. With 3 bases removed from V and 2 bases from J, the gap between germline ends came to 8 bases. CDR3: CASSSRGNTEAFF. CDR3 DNA sequence: TGTGCCAGCAGCTCCAGGGGAAACACTGAAGCTTTCTTT. Together with reference TRBV5-6 and TRBJ1-1, the CDR3 gives the full variable domain: DAGVTQSPTHLIKTRGQQVTLRCSPKSGHDTVSWYQQALGQGPQFIFQYYEEEERQRGNFPDRFSGHQFPNYSSELNVNALLLGDSALYLCASSSRGNTEAFFGQGTRLTVV.

This chain joins TRBV4-1 and TRBJ2-5; D is ambiguous. The end of the DNA aligns better with TRBJ2-7, so the J call may be wrong. Germline CDR1 reads MGHRA; CDR2 reads YSYEKL. The CDR3 contains 12 residues. CDR3 DNA: TGCGCCAGCAGCCCTGGTTCGAGCGAGCAGTACTTC. This codes for CASSPGSSEQYF.

The gene calls are TRBV27 and TRBJ2-2, with D uncertain. Germline CDR1 reads MNHEY; CDR2 reads SMNVEV (reference sequence). The CDR3 extends over 17 amino acids. Trimming took off 5 bases at V and 0 bases at J, with 16 bases between the two ends. The CDR3 sequence: CASSGFLVTPNTGELFF. CDR3 nucleotide sequence: TGTGCCAGCAGTGGGTTCCTTGTGACACCGAACACCGGGGAGCTGTTTTTT.

This rearrangement joins TRBV29-1 to TRBJ2-1; D uncertain. V was trimmed by 5 bases and J by 2 bases, leaving 13 bases between them. There are 14 residues in the CDR3. Germline lookup yields CDR1 SQVTM and CDR2 ANQGSEA. The CDR3 DNA sequence: TGCAGCGTTAAATTCGGAACTACCTACAATGAGCAGTTCTTC. Residues: CSVKFGTTYNEQFF.

In DNA form, the CDR3 reads TGTGCCAGCAGCGTAGGGTGGGCCGATGAGACCCAGTACTTC. It is translated as CASSVGWADETQYF. This chain links TRBV9 with TRBJ2-5, with D unclear. V gave up 0 bases and J gave up 5 bases, with 11 bases separating them. Germline V CDR1 and CDR2: SGDLS, YYNGEE. CDR3 length: 14 amino acids.